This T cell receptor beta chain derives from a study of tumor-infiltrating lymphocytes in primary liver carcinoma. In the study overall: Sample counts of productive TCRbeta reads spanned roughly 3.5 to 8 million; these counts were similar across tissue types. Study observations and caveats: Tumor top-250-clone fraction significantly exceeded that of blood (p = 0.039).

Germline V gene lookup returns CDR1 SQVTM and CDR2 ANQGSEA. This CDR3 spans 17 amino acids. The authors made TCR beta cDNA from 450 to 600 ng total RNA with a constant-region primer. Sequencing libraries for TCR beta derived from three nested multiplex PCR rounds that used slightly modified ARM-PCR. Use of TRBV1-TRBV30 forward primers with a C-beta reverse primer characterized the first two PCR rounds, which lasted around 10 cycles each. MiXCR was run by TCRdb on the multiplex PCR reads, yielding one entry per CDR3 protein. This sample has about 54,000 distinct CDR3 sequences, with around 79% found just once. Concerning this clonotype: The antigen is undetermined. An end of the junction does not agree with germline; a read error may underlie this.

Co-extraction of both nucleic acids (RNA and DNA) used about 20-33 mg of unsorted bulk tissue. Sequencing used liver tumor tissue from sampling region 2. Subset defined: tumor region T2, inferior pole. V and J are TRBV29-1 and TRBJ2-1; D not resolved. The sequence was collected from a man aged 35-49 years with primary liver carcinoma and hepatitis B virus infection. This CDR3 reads CSVESSVNSYWYNEQLF. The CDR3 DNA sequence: TGCAGCGTTGAATCCAGCGTGAACTCCTACTGGTACAATGAGCAGCTCTTC.